Presented here are 22 T cell receptor beta chains from one specimen sequenced in a study of CD8 T cells in Susac syndrome. RNA was extracted with the RNeasy kit, and a quantity of roughly 0.45 to 1 ug was reverse transcribed using random hexamers. TCRdb redid the calling of the immunoSEQ multiplex PCR reads with MiXCR, one entry per CDR3 protein. The table records approximately 270,000 distinct CDR3 sequences, 93% of them present only once. Sequenced sample: CD4+ T cells from PBMCs. Every receptor here comes from a human donor with multiple sclerosis.

The V and J genes are TRBV20-1 and TRBJ2-3, with TRBD1 matching 8 bases. The CDR3 consists of 16 residues. The V gene end was trimmed by 0 bases and the J gene end by 0 bases; junction bases not matched to a gene: 5. Per germline, CDR1 DFQATT and CDR2 SNEGSKA (reference sequence). The CDR3 DNA follows: TGCAGTGCTAGAGATGTCACAGGGGGTAGCACAGATACGCAGTATTTT. This encodes CSARDVTGGSTDTQYF.

The chain joins TRBV5-1 to TRBJ1-1; no firm D call. In germline, CDR1 is SGHRS, CDR2 YFSETQ. This CDR3 contains 12 residues. V lost 0 bases and J 7 bases, leaving 7 bases between the germline ends. CDR3 sequence (DNA): TGCGCCAGCAGCTTGGGGACGGTTGAAGCTTTCTTT. It translates to CASSLGTVEAFF.

V gene TRBV5-1 combines with J gene TRBJ2-3; a possible D gene is TRBD1 (6 bases). The CDR3 is 14 residues long. Trimming left V 3 bases short and J 5 bases short, with 13 bases between. Germline loops: CDR1 SGHRS, CDR2 YFSETQ. This CDR3 reads CASSWGPGEDTQYF. For the CDR3, the DNA is TGCGCCAGCAGCTGGGGGCCAGGGGAAGATACGCAGTATTTT.

The CDR3 is CASSWDRGKADTQYF. The CDR3 region has the DNA TGTGCCAGCTCCTGGGACAGGGGAAAGGCAGATACGCAGTATTTT. V gene TRBV27 combines with J gene TRBJ2-3, with 10 bases that match TRBD1. Germline trimming cut 8 bases from V and 4 bases from J; bases unmatched to any gene: 9. The germline V gene has CDR1 MNHEY and CDR2 SMNVEV (reference sequence). The CDR3 is made up of 15 amino acids.

This clonotype was detected only once. The chain links TRBV18 to TRBJ1-5; TRBD1 aligns across 9 bases. Losses at the gene ends were 4 bases for V and 6 bases for J; bases not matched to a gene: 4. The V gene's germline CDR1 is KGHSH and CDR2 LQKENI. This CDR3 region has 14 residues. CDR3 sequence (DNA): TGTGCCAGCTCACTGGACAGGGGCGGTCAGCCCCAGCATTTT. This gives the protein CASSLDRGGQPQHF.

The chain uses TRBV29-1 and TRBJ2-3; D could derive from TRBD1 or TRBD2 (6 bases each). Deletions cut 7 bases from V and 5 bases from J, with 7 bases between. Germline V gives CDR1 SQVTM, CDR2 ANQGSEA. This CDR3 has 10 amino acids. The CDR3 loop is CSEGGDTQYF. The CDR3 DNA reads as TGCAGCGAGGGGGGAGATACGCAGTATTTT.

This clonotype has a single count. This chain connects TRBV5-1 to TRBJ2-2; the D gene is possibly TRBD1 (6 bases). Germline CDR1 is SGHRS and CDR2 is YFSETQ. The CDR3 consists of 14 residues. V was cut by 4 bases and J by 8 bases, with 15 bases left in between. The CDR3 nucleotides are TGCGCCAGCAGCCTCGCAGGGGCTAAAGGGGAGCTGTTTTTT. Protein sequence: CASSLAGAKGELFF.

This rearrangement joins TRBV13 to TRBJ2-5; perhaps TRBD2 as D (6 bases). Trimming took off 3 bases at V and 5 bases at J, with 16 bases between the two ends. Germline lookup yields CDR1 PRHDT and CDR2 FYEKMQ (reference sequence). CDR3 length equals 15 residues. DNA for the CDR3: TGTGCCAGCAGCTTTCAGCGGGCTCCCGGGGAGACCCAGTACTTC. This encodes CASSFQRAPGETQYF.

J is TRBJ1-5 and V is TRBV20-1; TRBD1 agrees at 8 bases. Germline V gene data show CDR1 as DFQATT and CDR2 as SNEGSKA (reference sequence). V trimming: 5 bases; J trimming: 4 bases; junction bases outside the gene matches: 7. The CDR3 has 14 amino acids. The CDR3 is CSAPNRGVNQPQHF. CDR3 DNA: TGCAGTGCTCCCAACAGGGGGGTAAATCAGCCCCAGCATTTT.

The J gene is TRBJ1-2, the V gene TRBV6-1; 7 bases are a match to TRBD1. V shed 2 bases, J shed 5 bases, and the junction held 2 bases outside the gene matches. From germline, CDR1 is MNHNS and CDR2 SASEGT. This CDR3 contains 13 residues. The DNA for the CDR3 is TGTGCCAGCAGTGAAACAGGGGCTTATGGCTACACCTTC. It yields the protein CASSETGAYGYTF.

The chain employs TRBV5-1 and TRBJ2-7, with D perhaps being TRBD1 or TRBD2 (5 bases each). V was trimmed by 0 bases and J by 10 bases, leaving 8 bases between them. Germline values: CDR1 SGHRS, CDR2 YFSETQ. The CDR3 runs 11 residues. CDR3 DNA: TGCGCCAGCAGCTTGGGGGGGAACCAGTACTTC. It yields the protein CASSLGGNQYF.

This chain links TRBV2 with TRBJ2-3; tentative D call: TRBD2 (6 bases). Trimming left V 6 bases short and J 6 bases short, with 13 bases between. The CDR3 runs to 13 residues. Germline assignment: CDR1 SNHLY and CDR2 FYNNEI. The CDR3 DNA is TGTGCCAGCAGATCCGGGACTGCCGATACGCAGTATTTT. It specifies CASRSGTADTQYF. Full variable domain (missing parts from reference TRBV2 and TRBJ2-3): EPEVTQTPSHQVTQMGQEVILRCVPISNHLYFYWYRQILGQKVEFLVSFYNNEISEKSEIFDDQFSVERPDGSNFTLKIRSTKLEDSAMYFCASRSGTADTQYFGPGTRLTVL.

The gene calls are TRBV6-5 and TRBJ2-3; 9 nucleotides agree with TRBD2. There are 15 residues in the CDR3. Germline loops: CDR1 MNHEY, CDR2 SVGAGI. Trimming took 6 bases from V and 5 from J; bases not matched to a gene: 9. The CDR3 is CASSRLAEAGDTQYF. The CDR3 bases are TGTGCCAGCAGCAGACTAGCGGAGGCGGGAGATACGCAGTATTTT.

The rearrangement uses TRBV29-1 and TRBJ2-3; possible D gene TRBD1, 5 bases. Germline-derived CDR1 and CDR2 are SQVTM and ANQGSEA. The CDR3 loop spans 15 amino acids. The V end was cut by 7 bases, the J end by 0 bases, with 17 bases between. In DNA, the CDR3 is TGCAGCGCCCTCCGACAGTACACTAGCACAGATACGCAGTATTTT. Translation gives CSALRQYTSTDTQYF.

V and J are TRBV5-1 and TRBJ2-1; D is undetermined. V was clipped by 3 bases and J by 0 bases, with 13 bases between them. Germline CDR1 and CDR2: SGHRS and YFSETQ. The CDR3 has 16 amino acids. The CDR3, as DNA: TGCGCCAGCAGCTCCACAGTTGACCCCTCCTACAATGAGCAGTTCTTC. Residues: CASSSTVDPSYNEQFF. Drawing the rest from reference TRBV5-1 and TRBJ2-1, the complete variable domain is KAGVTQTPRYLIKTRGQQVTLSCSPISGHRSVSWYQQTPGQGLQFLFEYFSETQRNKGNFPGRFSGRQFSNSRSEMNVSTLELGDSALYLCASSSTVDPSYNEQFFGPGTRLTVL.

The rearrangement joins TRBV28 to TRBJ2-7; the D is unclear. V lost 1 base, J lost 0 bases, and 7 bases lay in between. The germline gives CDR1 MDHEN, CDR2 SYDVKM. The CDR3 consists of 14 residues. CDR3 nucleotides: TGTGCCAGCAGTTTATTGGACCGCTCCTACGAGCAGTACTTC. It specifies CASSLLDRSYEQYF.

The V gene is TRBV29-1, the J gene TRBJ2-4; 14 bases match TRBD2. Germline CDR1 and CDR2: SQVTM and ANQGSEA. V dropped 4 bases and J dropped 1; count of bases not matched to a gene: 9. CDR3 size: 18 residues. DNA of the CDR3: TGCAGCGTTGCTCTGACTAGCGGGGGGGCGGGTGCCAAAAACATTCAGTACTTC. Translation: CSVALTSGGAGAKNIQYF.

The chain combines TRBV30 with TRBJ1-1; D perhaps matches TRBD1 (6 bases). There are 13 residues in the CDR3. Germline CDR1 reads GTSNPN; CDR2 reads SVGIG (reference sequence). Trimming pared 4 bases from V and 6 bases from J, leaving 15 bases between. Here the CDR3 reads CAWMGTILAEAFF. DNA for the CDR3: TGTGCCTGGATGGGGACAATCTTAGCTGAAGCTTTCTTT.

The chain joins TRBV24-1 to TRBJ2-1; the D is unclear. The germline V gene has CDR1 KGHDR and CDR2 SFDVKD. The V and J ends lost 5 bases and 5 bases respectively, with 3 bases between them. This CDR3 region has 11 residues. CDR3 coding DNA: TGTGCCACCAGTGGGAACAATGAGCAGTTCTTC. It encodes CATSGNNEQFF.

The chain joins TRBV7-6 to TRBJ1-1, with a possible D match to TRBD1 (5 bases). Between the trimmed V and J ends, which lost 5 bases and 0 bases, there was a span of 16 bases. Germline values: CDR1 SGHVS, CDR2 FNYEAQ. The CDR3 length is 16 residues. CDR3 in amino acids: CASSPRTSLMNTEAFF. The CDR3 nucleotides read TGTGCCAGCAGCCCCCGGACAAGCCTAATGAACACTGAAGCTTTCTTT. Full variable domain (remainder filled in from reference TRBV7-6 and TRBJ1-1): GAGVSQSPRYKVTKRGQDVALRCDPISGHVSLYWYRQALGQGPEFLTYFNYEAQQDKSGLPNDRFSAERPEGSISTLTIQRTEQRDSAMYRCASSPRTSLMNTEAFFGQGTRLTVV.

The chain is built from TRBV4-1 and TRBJ2-5; the match to TRBD1 covers 9 bases. Germline V lookup: CDR1 MGHRA, CDR2 YSYEKL. The CDR3 length is 16 residues. With 4 bases clipped from V and 9 bases from J, the junction kept 15 bases outside the gene matches. The CDR3 loop is CASSLHLPGQGKAQYF. CDR3 DNA sequence: TGCGCCAGCAGCCTTCATTTACCGGGACAGGGAAAGGCCCAGTACTTC.

The chain recombines TRBV7-2 with TRBJ2-7; tentative D call: TRBD1 (6 bases). The CDR3 has 15 amino acids. Germline loops: CDR1 SGHTA, CDR2 FQGNSA. V dropped 4 bases and J dropped 3 bases, with 16 bases sitting between them. CDR3 sequence: CASSSRGPLFYEQYF. Here the CDR3 DNA reads TGTGCCAGCAGCTCCAGGGGCCCCTTGTTCTACGAGCAGTACTTC.